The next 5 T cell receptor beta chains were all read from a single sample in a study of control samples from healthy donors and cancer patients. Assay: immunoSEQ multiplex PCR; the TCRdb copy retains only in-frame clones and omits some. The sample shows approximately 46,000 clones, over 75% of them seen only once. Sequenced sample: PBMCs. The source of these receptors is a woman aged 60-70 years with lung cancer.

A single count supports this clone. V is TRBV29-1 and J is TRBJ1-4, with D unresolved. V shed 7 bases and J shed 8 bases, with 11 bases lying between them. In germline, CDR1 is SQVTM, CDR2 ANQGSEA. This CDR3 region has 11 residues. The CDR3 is CSGALFEKLFF. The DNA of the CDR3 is TGCAGCGGGGCCCTCTTCGAAAAACTGTTTTTT.

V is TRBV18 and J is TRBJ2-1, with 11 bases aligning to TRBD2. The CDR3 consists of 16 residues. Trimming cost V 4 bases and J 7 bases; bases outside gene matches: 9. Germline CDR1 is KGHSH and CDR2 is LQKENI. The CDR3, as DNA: TGTGCCAGCTCACTCCTGAGGGGACTAGCGGCAAATGAGCAGTTCTTC. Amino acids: CASSLLRGLAANEQFF. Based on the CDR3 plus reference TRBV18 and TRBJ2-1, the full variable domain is NAGVMQNPRHLVRRRGQEARLRCSPMKGHSHVYWYRQLPEEGLKFMVYLQKENIIDESGMPKERFSAEFPKEGPSILRIQQVVRGDSAAYFCASSLLRGLAANEQFFGPGTRLTVL.

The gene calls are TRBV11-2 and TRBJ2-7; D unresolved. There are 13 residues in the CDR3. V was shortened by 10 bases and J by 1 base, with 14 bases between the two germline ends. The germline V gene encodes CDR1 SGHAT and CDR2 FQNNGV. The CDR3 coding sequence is TGTGCCACCTCATACTCTGCATCCTACGAGCAGTACTTC. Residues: CATSYSASYEQYF.

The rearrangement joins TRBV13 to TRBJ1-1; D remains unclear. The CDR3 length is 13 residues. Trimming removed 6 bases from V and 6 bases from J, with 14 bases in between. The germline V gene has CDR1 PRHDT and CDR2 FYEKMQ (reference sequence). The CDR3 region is CASRISIQPEAFF. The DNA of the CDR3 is TGTGCCAGCAGGATTAGTATACAGCCTGAAGCTTTCTTT.

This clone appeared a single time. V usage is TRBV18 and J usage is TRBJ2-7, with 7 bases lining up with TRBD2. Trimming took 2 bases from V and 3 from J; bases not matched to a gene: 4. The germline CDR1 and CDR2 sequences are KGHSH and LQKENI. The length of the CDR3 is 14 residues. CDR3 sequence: CASSPGLADYEQYF. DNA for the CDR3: TGTGCCAGCTCACCAGGCCTAGCGGACTACGAGCAGTACTTC.